In this sample, the clone carrying this T cell receptor beta chain turned up a few times. Its antigen remains unidentified. DNA at about 0.2 ug, 25,000 to 30,000 T cell genomes, went into sorted-subset replicate PCRs. The table came from immunoSEQ multiplex PCR; TCRdb's copy has only in-frame clones and leaves some out. The sample carries about 1.1 million clones, approximately 77% recorded once. The entry originates in a study of shared clonotypes between healthy human individuals. Broader study findings: The study found approximately 5% of naive CD4 clonotypes shared across four donors. Researchers found naive subsets generally carried larger estimated richness than memory subsets.

Trimming left V 0 bases short and J 3 bases short, with 7 bases between. Germline V gives CDR1 SGHTS, CDR2 YDEGEE. The CDR3 is made up of 14 amino acids. The specimen was memory CD4+ T cells from PBMCs. Regarding subset: CD45RA-negative fraction. This TCR derives from a man aged 18 to 29 in good health. Some clones in this sample may be carry-over from other donors' samples. The rearrangement uses TRBV5-8 and TRBJ1-3; D ambiguous. CDR3 loop: CASSLAPNGNTIYF. The CDR3 DNA sequence: TGTGCCAGCAGCTTGGCGCCGAATGGAAACACCATATATTTT.